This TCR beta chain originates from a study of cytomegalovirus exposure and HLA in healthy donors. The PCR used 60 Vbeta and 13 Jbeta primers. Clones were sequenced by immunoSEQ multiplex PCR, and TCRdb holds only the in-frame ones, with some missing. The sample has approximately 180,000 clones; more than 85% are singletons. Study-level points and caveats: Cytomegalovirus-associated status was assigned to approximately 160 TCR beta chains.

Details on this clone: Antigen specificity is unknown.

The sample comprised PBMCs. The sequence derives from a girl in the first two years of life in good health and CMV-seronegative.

The CDR3 DNA sequence: TGTGCCAGCAGACAGAAACTAGCGGGGGGAACCTACAATGAGCAGTTCTTC. It translates to CASRQKLAGGTYNEQFF. The rearrangement links TRBV5-8 to TRBJ2-1; 12 nucleotides align to TRBD2. Germline CDR1 and CDR2: SGHTS and YDEGEE. This CDR3 is built from 17 residues. After removal of 5 bases from V and 2 bases from J, the junction contained 8 bases not matched to a gene. Drawing the rest from reference TRBV5-8 and TRBJ2-1, the complete variable domain is EAGVTQSPTHLIKTRGQQATLRCSPISGHTSVYWYQQALGLGLQFLLWYDEGEERNRGNFPPRFSGRQFPNYSSELNVNALELEDSALYLCASRQKLAGGTYNEQFFGPGTRLTVL.